These T cell receptor beta chains were read from a single sample in a study of shared clonotypes between healthy human individuals. Clones were sequenced by immunoSEQ multiplex PCR, and TCRdb holds only the in-frame ones, with some missing. The sample lists a few million clones, 90% to 95% seen once, with 0.13% to 0.15% in the top ten. Source material: naive CD4+ T cells sorted from blood. These receptor sequences come from a man aged 18 to 30 in good health. CDR3s include the opening cysteine and the closing phenylalanine or tryptophan. A D gene is named only where the DNA matches it firmly. The size field is filled for only some rows; it gives once, few, many or a size class.

v_call,d_call,clone_size,j_call,cdr3_aa,cdr3_nt
TRBV5-1,TRBD2,.,TRBJ2-1,CASSLAGGLAGYNEQFF,TGCGCCAGCAGCTTGGCAGGGGGACTAGCGGGATACAATGAGCAGTTCTTC
TRBV10-3,TRBD1,.,TRBJ2-1,CAITLDRGGEQFF,TGTGCCATCACCTTGGACAGGGGCGGTGAGCAGTTCTTC
TRBV6-5,TRBD1,.,TRBJ1-2,CASSRSGGNYGYTF,TGTGCCAGCAGCCGTTCAGGGGGGAACTATGGCTACACCTTC
TRBV7-8,TRBD2,.,TRBJ2-4,CASSPPGLAGAKNIQYF,TGTGCCAGCAGCCCCCCGGGACTAGCGGGAGCCAAAAACATTCAGTACTTC
TRBV19,.,.,TRBJ1-4,CASSSRQEGKLFF,TGTGCCAGTAGTTCACGACAGGAGGGAAAACTGTTTTTT
TRBV5-1,.,.,TRBJ1-3,CASSPGLMGGNTIYF,TGCGCCAGCAGTCCGGGACTAATGGGAGGAAACACCATATATTTT
TRBV30,.,.,TRBJ1-2,CAWGGDKDGYTF,TGTGCCTGGGGGGGAGATAAAGATGGCTACACCTTC
TRBV7-2,TRBD2,.,TRBJ2-2,CASSLAGLAANTRELFF,TGTGCCAGCAGCTTAGCAGGTCTAGCGGCCAACACCAGGGAGCTGTTTTTT
TRBV5-1,TRBD1,.,TRBJ2-1,CASSPLGQGPYNEQFF,TGCGCCAGCAGCCCCCTGGGACAGGGTCCCTACAATGAGCAGTTCTTC
TRBV7-2,TRBD2,.,TRBJ2-7,CASSLEGLAGLVGKGEQYF,TGTGCCAGCAGCTTAGAGGGACTAGCGGGCCTAGTGGGTAAGGGCGAGCAGTACTTC
TRBV9,.,.,TRBJ1-1,CASSVDIYTEAFF,TGTGCCAGCAGCGTGGACATCTACACTGAAGCTTTCTTT
TRBV7-9,.,.,TRBJ2-7,CASSLGPYSYEQYF,TGTGCCAGCAGCTTAGGGCCCTACTCCTACGAGCAGTACTTC
TRBV9,.,.,TRBJ1-2,CASSPDGGHLNYGYTF,TGTGCCAGCAGCCCAGACGGGGGGCACCTTAACTATGGCTACACCTTC
TRBV28,TRBD1,.,TRBJ1-4,CASSFLDPGQPTNEKLFF,TGTGCCAGCAGTTTCCTAGACCCGGGACAGCCAACTAATGAAAAACTGTTTTTT
TRBV28,.,.,TRBJ2-7,CASSLSIEQYF,TGTGCCAGCAGTCTCTCAATCGAGCAGTACTTC
TRBV6-6,.,.,TRBJ2-1,CASSYSRTLAPEQFF,TGTGCCAGCAGTTACTCTCGGACTTTGGCCCCAGAGCAGTTCTTC
TRBV5-1,.,once,TRBJ2-3,CASSGTYTDTQYF,TGCGCCAGCAGCGGGACTTACACAGATACGCAGTATTTT
TRBV2,TRBD1,once,TRBJ2-2,CASKQGIGELFF,TGTGCCAGTAAACAGGGGATCGGGGAGCTGTTTTTT
TRBV5-1,TRBD1,.,TRBJ1-1,CASSSPATGADTEAFF,TGCGCCAGCAGCTCGCCAGCTACAGGGGCCGACACTGAAGCTTTCTTT
TRBV2,TRBD2,.,TRBJ2-1,CASREVAGVGWNEQFF,TGTGCCAGCAGGGAAGTAGCGGGAGTCGGTTGGAATGAGCAGTTCTTC
TRBV5-1,.,.,TRBJ2-1,CASTIEGGPYNEQFF,TGCGCCAGCACGATTGAGGGGGGTCCCTACAATGAGCAGTTCTTC
TRBV7-2,.,.,TRBJ2-3,CASSLLAWDTDTQYF,TGTGCCAGCAGCTTACTTGCCTGGGACACAGATACGCAGTATTTT
TRBV30,.,.,TRBJ1-6,CAWSVWDLSNSPLHF,TGTGCCTGGAGTGTATGGGACCTTTCCAATTCACCCCTCCACTTT
TRBV11-2,TRBD1,.,TRBJ1-1,CASSLYRDRGTEAFF,TGTGCCAGCAGCCTTTACCGGGACAGGGGTACAGAAGCTTTCTTT
TRBV25-1,TRBD1,.,TRBJ1-1,CASSEFGTGLNTEAFF,TGTGCCAGCAGTGAATTCGGGACAGGGCTGAACACTGAAGCTTTCTTT
TRBV28,.,few,TRBJ2-5,CASSLLREETQYF,TGTGCCAGCAGTTTATTACGGGAAGAGACCCAGTACTTC
TRBV18,.,once,TRBJ2-2,CASSPSNGAGELFF,TGTGCCAGCTCACCAAGTAACGGGGCCGGGGAGCTGTTTTTT
TRBV25-1,.,once,TRBJ1-2,CASSAETRNGGYTF,TGTGCCAGCAGTGCTGAGACCAGGAATGGGGGCTACACCTTC
TRBV5-6,TRBD1,.,TRBJ2-7,CASSLDTGGGDEQYF,TGTGCCAGCAGCTTGGATACAGGGGGCGGGGACGAGCAGTACTTC
TRBV25-1,TRBD1,.,TRBJ1-6,CASSAQGAAYNSPLHF,TGTGCCAGCAGTGCTCAGGGGGCGGCCTATAATTCACCCCTCCACTTT
TRBV11-2,.,.,TRBJ2-7,CASSLPGQSYEQYF,TGTGCCAGCAGCTTACCCGGACAGTCATACGAGCAGTACTTC
TRBV2,.,.,TRBJ2-7,CASSQDGLVKDEQYF,TGTGCCAGCAGCCAAGACGGGCTAGTTAAGGACGAGCAGTACTTC
TRBV5-1,TRBD2,.,TRBJ2-1,CASRKTSGGSYYNEQFF,TGCGCCAGCAGGAAAACTAGCGGGGGGTCCTACTACAATGAGCAGTTCTTC
TRBV5-1,TRBD2,.,TRBJ2-1,CASSGGLAGAPAQGEQFF,TGCGCCAGCAGCGGGGGACTAGCGGGAGCGCCAGCACAGGGTGAGCAGTTCTTC
TRBV18,TRBD1,few,TRBJ1-6,CASSPQDRAPLHF,TGTGCCAGCTCACCCCAGGACAGGGCCCCCCTCCACTTT
TRBV5-1,.,.,TRBJ2-6,CASSLLPHSSGANVLTF,TGCGCCAGCAGCTTATTACCCCATTCGTCTGGGGCCAACGTCCTGACTTTC
TRBV18,TRBD1,.,TRBJ2-2,CASSLPYGQGNTGELFF,TGTGCCAGCTCACTGCCCTATGGACAGGGAAACACCGGGGAGCTGTTTTTT
TRBV18,TRBD1,.,TRBJ1-3,CASSGGQAVSGNTIYF,TGTGCCAGCTCTGGGGGACAGGCGGTGTCTGGAAACACCATATATTTT
TRBV30,.,.,TRBJ1-4,CAWSEGIEKLFF,TGTGCCTGGAGTGAAGGGATCGAAAAACTGTTTTTT
TRBV5-1,TRBD2,.,TRBJ2-1,CASSPGTTGEQFF,TGCGCCAGCAGCCCAGGGACTACGGGGGAGCAGTTCTTC
TRBV5-6,TRBD2,once,TRBJ2-5,CASSLAWKREVGETQYF,TGTGCCAGCAGCTTGGCCTGGAAGCGGGAGGTGGGGGAGACCCAGTACTTC
TRBV5-1,.,.,TRBJ1-3,CASSPSSLRDSGNTIYF,TGCGCCAGCAGCCCCTCTTCGTTAAGGGACTCTGGAAACACCATATATTTT
TRBV6-1,TRBD2,.,TRBJ2-3,CASLLTSGSDTQYF,TGTGCCAGCCTACTAACTAGCGGCTCAGATACGCAGTATTTT
TRBV19,.,.,TRBJ2-3,CASSMFSTATSTDTQYF,TGTGCCAGTAGTATGTTCTCTACCGCGACTAGCACAGATACGCAGTATTTT
TRBV15,TRBD2,.,TRBJ2-1,CATSIRTSGVSYNEQFF,TGTGCCACCAGCATACGGACTAGCGGGGTCTCCTACAATGAGCAGTTCTTC
TRBV6-6,.,.,TRBJ2-7,CATRGAAFYEQYF,TGTGCCACCCGAGGGGCAGCTTTCTACGAGCAGTACTTC
TRBV7-9,TRBD1,.,TRBJ2-5,CASSPGQGLQETQYF,TGTGCCAGCAGCCCCGGACAGGGCCTCCAAGAGACCCAGTACTTC
TRBV30,.,.,TRBJ1-6,CAWSANRQGSPLHF,TGTGCCTGGAGTGCAAACAGACAAGGGTCACCCCTCCACTTT
TRBV2,TRBD2,once,TRBJ2-5,CASAGGPVETQYF,TGTGCCAGCGCGGGAGGGCCGGTAGAGACCCAGTACTTC
TRBV15,.,.,TRBJ1-6,CATSRTGKSSYNSPLHF,TGTGCCACCAGCAGGACGGGGAAAAGCTCCTATAATTCACCCCTCCACTTT
TRBV19,TRBD1,.,TRBJ1-2,CASSVPRTGRNYGYTF,TGTGCCAGTAGTGTCCCTCGGACAGGCCGTAACTATGGCTACACCTTC
TRBV21-1,.,.,TRBJ2-5,CASSKGGGKKQETQYF,TGTGCCAGCAGCAAAGGCGGCGGAAAAAAGCAGGAGACCCAGTACTTC
TRBV25-1,.,.,TRBJ1-2,CASSDFPGTSGYTF,TGTGCCAGCAGTGACTTCCCCGGGACCTCTGGCTACACCTTC
TRBV5-1,TRBD2,.,TRBJ2-3,CASSGGGRTDTQYF,TGCGCCAGCAGCGGCGGGGGTCGCACAGATACGCAGTATTTT
TRBV6-5,.,.,TRBJ2-3,CASRRASTDTQYF,TGTGCCAGCAGGAGGGCGAGCACAGATACGCAGTATTTT